What follows is one TCR beta chain and its context. Its target is not known. The source of the sample is a study of T cells in tuberculosis. Study-wide points: Smaller alpha distances in active tuberculosis partly reflected shorter CDR3-alpha lengths. Active tuberculosis TCR-alpha repertoires lay closer to GMM-specific TCRs than IGRA-negative controls, suggesting clonal expansion.

Germline lookup yields CDR1 SGHNT and CDR2 YYREEE (reference sequence). This CDR3 is 17 amino acids long. V was pared by 3 bases and J by 6 bases, with 23 bases between. Here immunoSEQ multiplex PCR was the method, and the copy in TCRdb shows in-frame clones only, minus some. The sample has approximately 35,000 clones; roughly 95% are singletons. This chain connects TRBV5-4 to TRBJ2-3; D is possibly TRBD2 (7 bases). The specimen was PBMCs. This clonotype originated in a donor aged 5-35 years with latent tuberculosis or without tuberculosis infection. CDR3 DNA sequence: TGTGCCAGCAGCTCACCCTCCTGGGGGGGCTCGGGGGATACGCAGTATTTT. Its translation: CASSSPSWGGSGDTQYF.